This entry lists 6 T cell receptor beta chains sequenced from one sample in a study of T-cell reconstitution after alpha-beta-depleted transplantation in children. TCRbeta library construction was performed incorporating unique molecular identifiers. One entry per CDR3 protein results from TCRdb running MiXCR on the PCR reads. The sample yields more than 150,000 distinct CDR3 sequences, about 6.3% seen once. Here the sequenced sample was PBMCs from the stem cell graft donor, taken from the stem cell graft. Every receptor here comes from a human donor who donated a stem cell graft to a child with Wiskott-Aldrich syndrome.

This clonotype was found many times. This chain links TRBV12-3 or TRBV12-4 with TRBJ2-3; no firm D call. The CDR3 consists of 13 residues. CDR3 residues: CAALEPSQDTQYF. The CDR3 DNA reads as TGTGCTGCCTTGGAGCCTAGTCAGGATACGCAGTATTTT.

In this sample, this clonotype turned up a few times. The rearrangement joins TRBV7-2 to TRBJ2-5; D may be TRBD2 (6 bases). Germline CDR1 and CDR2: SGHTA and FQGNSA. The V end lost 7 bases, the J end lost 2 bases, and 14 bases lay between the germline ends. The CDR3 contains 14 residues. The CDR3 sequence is CASTIRGVQETQYF. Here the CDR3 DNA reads TGTGCCAGCACCATTCGCGGGGTACAAGAGACCCAGTACTTC.

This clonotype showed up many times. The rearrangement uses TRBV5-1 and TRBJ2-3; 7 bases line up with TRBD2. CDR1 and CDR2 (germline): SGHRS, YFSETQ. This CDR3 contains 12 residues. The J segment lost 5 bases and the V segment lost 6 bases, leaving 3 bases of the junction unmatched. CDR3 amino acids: CASISGGDTQYF. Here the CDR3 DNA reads TGCGCCAGCATCTCGGGGGGAGATACGCAGTATTTT.

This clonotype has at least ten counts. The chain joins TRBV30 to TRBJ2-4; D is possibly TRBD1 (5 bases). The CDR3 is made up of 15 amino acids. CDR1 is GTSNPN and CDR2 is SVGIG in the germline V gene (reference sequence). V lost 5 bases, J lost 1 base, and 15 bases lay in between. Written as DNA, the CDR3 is TGTGCCTGGGAGGATCCAGGGAAGGCCAAAAACATTCAGTACTTC. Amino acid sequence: CAWEDPGKAKNIQYF.

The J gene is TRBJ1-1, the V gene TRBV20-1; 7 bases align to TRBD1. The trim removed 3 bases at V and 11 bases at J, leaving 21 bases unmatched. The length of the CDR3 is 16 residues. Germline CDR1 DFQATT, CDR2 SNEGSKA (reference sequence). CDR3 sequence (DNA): TGCAGTGCTAGGGCCCCAGGGCCGACAGGGCGGCATTCGGCTTTCTTT. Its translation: CSARAPGPTGRHSAFF.

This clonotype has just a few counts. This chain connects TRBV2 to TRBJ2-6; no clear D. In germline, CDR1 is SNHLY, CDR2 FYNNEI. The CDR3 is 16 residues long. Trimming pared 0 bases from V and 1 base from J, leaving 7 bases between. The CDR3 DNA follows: TGTGCCAGCAGTGAAGCTCGGCAATCTGGGGCCAACGTCCTGACTTTC. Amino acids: CASSEARQSGANVLTF.